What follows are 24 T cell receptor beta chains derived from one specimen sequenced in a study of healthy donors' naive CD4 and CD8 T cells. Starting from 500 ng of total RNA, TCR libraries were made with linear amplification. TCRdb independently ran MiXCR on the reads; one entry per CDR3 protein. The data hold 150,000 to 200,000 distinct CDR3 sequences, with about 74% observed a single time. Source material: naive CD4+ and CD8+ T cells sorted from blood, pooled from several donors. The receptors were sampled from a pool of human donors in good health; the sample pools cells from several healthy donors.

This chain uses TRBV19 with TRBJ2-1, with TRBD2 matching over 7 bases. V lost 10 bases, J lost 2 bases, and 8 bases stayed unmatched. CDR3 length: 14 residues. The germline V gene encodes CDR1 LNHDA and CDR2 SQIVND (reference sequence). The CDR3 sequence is CATNHAGAYNEQFF. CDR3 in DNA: TGTGCCACCAACCACGCGGGAGCCTACAATGAGCAGTTCTTC.

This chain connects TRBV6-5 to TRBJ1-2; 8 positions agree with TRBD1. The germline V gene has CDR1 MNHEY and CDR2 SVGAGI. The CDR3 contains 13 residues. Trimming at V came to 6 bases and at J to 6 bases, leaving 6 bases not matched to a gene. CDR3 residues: CASRAGQGDGYTF. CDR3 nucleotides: TGTGCCAGCAGGGCCGGACAGGGAGATGGCTACACCTTC.

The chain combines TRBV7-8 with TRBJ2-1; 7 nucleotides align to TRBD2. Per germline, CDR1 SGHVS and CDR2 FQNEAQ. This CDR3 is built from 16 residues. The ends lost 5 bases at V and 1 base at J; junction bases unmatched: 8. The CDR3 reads CASSPTRGESYNEQFF. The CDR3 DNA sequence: TGTGCCAGCAGCCCAACTCGGGGGGAATCCTACAATGAGCAGTTCTTC.

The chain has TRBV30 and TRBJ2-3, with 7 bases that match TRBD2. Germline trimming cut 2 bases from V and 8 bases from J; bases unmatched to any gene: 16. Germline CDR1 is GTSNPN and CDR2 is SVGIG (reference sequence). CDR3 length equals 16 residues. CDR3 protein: CAWSPGVAGPPGTQYF. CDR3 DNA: TGTGCCTGGAGTCCCGGGGTAGCGGGCCCCCCAGGTACGCAGTATTTT.

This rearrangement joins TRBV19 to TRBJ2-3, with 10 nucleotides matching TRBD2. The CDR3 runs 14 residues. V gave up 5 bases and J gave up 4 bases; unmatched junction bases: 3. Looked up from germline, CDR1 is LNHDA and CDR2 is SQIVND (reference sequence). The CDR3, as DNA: TGTGCCAGTAGTCCGGGACTAGCGCCAGATACGCAGTATTTT. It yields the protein CASSPGLAPDTQYF.

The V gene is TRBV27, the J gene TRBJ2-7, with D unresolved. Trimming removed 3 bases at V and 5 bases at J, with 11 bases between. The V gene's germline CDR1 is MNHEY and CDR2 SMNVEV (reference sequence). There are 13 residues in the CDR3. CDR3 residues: CASSFYSDHEQYF. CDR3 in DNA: TGTGCCAGCAGTTTTTATTCGGACCACGAGCAGTACTTC.

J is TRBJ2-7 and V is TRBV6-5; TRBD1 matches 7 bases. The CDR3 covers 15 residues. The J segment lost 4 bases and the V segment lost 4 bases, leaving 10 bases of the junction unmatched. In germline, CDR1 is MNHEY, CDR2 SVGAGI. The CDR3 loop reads CASSSIRTGSYEQYF. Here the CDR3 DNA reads TGTGCCAGCAGTTCCATACGGACAGGCAGTTACGAGCAGTACTTC.

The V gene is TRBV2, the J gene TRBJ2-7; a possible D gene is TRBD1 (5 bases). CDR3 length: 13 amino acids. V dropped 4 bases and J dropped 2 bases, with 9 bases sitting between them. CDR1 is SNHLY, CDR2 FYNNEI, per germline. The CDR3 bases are TGTGCCAGCAGTGTCAGGGCTCCCTACGAGCAGTACTTC. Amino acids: CASSVRAPYEQYF.

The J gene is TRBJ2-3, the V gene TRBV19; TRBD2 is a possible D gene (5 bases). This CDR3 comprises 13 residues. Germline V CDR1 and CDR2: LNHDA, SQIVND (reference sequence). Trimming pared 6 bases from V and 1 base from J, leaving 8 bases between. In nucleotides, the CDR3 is TGTGCCAGTAGACTAGAAGGCACAGATACGCAGTATTTT. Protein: CASRLEGTDTQYF.

The CDR3 coding sequence is TGTGCCAGCACCAACCGACAAACCAATGAGCAGTTCTTC. Protein: CASTNRQTNEQFF. This chain links TRBV6-5 with TRBJ2-1; the D is unclear. The CDR3 has 13 residues. Germline assignment: CDR1 MNHEY and CDR2 SVGAGI. The germline V and J ends were trimmed by 7 bases and 6 bases, with 13 bases remaining between them.

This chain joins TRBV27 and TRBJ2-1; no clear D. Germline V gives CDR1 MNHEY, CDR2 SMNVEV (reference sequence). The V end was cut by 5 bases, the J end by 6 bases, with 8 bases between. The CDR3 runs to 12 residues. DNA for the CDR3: TGTGCCAGCAGTGATGCCATCAATGAGCAGTTCTTC. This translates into CASSDAINEQFF.

The CDR3 protein is CSAETGTYEQYF. CDR3 in DNA: TGCAGTGCGGAGACAGGGACCTACGAGCAGTACTTC. The chain employs TRBV20-1 and TRBJ2-7; 7 bases agree with TRBD1. The V gene's germline CDR1 is DFQATT and CDR2 SNEGSKA (reference sequence). The CDR3 sequence is 12 residues long. V dropped 6 bases and J dropped 2; count of bases not matched to a gene: 4.

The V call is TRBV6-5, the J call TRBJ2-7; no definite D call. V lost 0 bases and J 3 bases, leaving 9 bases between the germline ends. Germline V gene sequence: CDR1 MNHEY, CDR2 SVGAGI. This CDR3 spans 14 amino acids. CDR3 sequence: CASSYSPKSYEQYF. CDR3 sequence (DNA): TGTGCCAGCAGTTACTCACCCAAGAGCTACGAGCAGTACTTC.

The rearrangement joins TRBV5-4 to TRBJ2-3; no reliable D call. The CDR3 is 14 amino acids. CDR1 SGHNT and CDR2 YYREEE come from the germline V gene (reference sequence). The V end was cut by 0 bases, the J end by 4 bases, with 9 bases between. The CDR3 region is CASSLEGVADTQYF. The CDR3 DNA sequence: TGTGCCAGCAGCTTGGAGGGTGTCGCAGATACGCAGTATTTT. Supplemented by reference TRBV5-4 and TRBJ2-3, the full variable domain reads ETGVTQSPTHLIKTRGQQVTLRCSSQSGHNTVSWYQQALGQGPQFIFQYYREEENGRGNFPPRFSGLQFPNYSSELNVNALELDDSALYLCASSLEGVADTQYFGPGTRLTVL.

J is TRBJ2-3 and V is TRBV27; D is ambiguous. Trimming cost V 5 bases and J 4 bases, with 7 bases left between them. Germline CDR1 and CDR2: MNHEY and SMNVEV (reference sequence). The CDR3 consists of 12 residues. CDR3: CASSPSSDTQYF. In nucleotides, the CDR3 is TGTGCCAGCAGTCCTTCTTCAGATACGCAGTATTTT.

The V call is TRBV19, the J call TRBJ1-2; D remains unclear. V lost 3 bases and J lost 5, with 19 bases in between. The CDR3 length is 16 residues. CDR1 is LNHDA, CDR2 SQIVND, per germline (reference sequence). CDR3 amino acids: CASSIGTRPDNYGYTF. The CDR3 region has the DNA TGTGCCAGTAGTATCGGTACTCGGCCCGACAATTATGGCTACACCTTC.

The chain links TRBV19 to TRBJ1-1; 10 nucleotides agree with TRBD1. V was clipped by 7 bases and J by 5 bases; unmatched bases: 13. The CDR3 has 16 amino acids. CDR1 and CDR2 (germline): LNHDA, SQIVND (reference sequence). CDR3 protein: CASNSDRDRGGTEAFF. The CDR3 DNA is TGTGCCAGTAACTCAGACCGGGACAGGGGTGGAACTGAAGCTTTCTTT. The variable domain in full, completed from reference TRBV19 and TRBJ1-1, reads DGGITQSPKYLFRKEGQNVTLSCEQNLNHDAMYWYRQDPGQGLRLIYYSQIVNDFQKGDIAEGYSVSREKKESFPLTVTSAQKNPTAFYLCASNSDRDRGGTEAFFGQGTRLTVV.

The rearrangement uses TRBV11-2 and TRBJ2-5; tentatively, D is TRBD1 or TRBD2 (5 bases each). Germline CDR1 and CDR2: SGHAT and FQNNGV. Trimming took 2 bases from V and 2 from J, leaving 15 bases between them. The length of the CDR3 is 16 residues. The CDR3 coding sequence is TGTGCCAGCAGCTTACAGGGTAGGGACGGGCAAGAGACCCAGTACTTC. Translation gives CASSLQGRDGQETQYF.

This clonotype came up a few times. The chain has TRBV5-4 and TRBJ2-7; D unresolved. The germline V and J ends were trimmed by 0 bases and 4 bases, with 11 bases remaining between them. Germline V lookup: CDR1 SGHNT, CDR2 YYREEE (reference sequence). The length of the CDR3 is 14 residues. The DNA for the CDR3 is TGTGCCAGCAGCTTGGTCGGGTCACAGTACGAGCAGTACTTC. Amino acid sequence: CASSLVGSQYEQYF.

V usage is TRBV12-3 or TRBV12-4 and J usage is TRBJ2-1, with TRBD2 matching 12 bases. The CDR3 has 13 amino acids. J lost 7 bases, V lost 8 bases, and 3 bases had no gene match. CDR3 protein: CASDLAGGNEQFF. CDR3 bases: TGTGCCAGCGATCTAGCGGGGGGGAATGAGCAGTTCTTC.

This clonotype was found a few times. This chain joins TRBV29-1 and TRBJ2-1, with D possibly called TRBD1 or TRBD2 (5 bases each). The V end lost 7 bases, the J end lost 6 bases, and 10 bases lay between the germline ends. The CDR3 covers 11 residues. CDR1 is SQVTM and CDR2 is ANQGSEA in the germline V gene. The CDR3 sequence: CSGSGPNEQFF. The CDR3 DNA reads TGCAGCGGATCGGGGCCCAATGAGCAGTTCTTC.

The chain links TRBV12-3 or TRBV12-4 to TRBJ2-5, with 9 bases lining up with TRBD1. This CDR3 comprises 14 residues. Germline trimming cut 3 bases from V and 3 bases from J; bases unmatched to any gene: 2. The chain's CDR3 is CASSLGTGKETQYF. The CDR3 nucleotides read TGTGCCAGCAGTTTGGGGACAGGGAAAGAGACCCAGTACTTC.

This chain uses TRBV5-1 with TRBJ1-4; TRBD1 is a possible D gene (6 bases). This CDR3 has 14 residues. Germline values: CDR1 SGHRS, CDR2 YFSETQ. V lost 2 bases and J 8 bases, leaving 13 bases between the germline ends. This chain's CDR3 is CASSLAQGDEKLFF. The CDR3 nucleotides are TGCGCCAGCAGCTTAGCACAGGGAGACGAAAAACTGTTTTTT.

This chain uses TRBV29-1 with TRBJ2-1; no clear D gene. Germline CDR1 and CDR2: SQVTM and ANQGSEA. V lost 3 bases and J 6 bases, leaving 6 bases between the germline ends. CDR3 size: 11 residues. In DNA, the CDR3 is TGCAGCGTTGATTCCCTCAATGAGCAGTTCTTC. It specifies CSVDSLNEQFF.